This is a list of T cell receptor beta chains from one sample in a study of control samples from healthy donors and cancer patients. The repertoire was sequenced with immunoSEQ multiplex PCR; TCRdb's copy has only in-frame clones and lacks some. The table shows 74,000 or so clones, with approximately 89% occurring only once. The sample was blood. These TCRs come from a man between 50 and 59 years old in good health. Each CDR3 is given with its conserved first and last residue.

TRBJ1-2 | TRBV7-9 | CASSLAAVRVDGYTF
TRBJ2-3 | TRBV5-6 | CASTLAPTDTQYF
TRBJ1-6 | TRBV15 | CATSRDGRTNSPLHF
TRBJ2-5 | TRBV11-2 | CASSKGGQAQETQYF
TRBJ2-3 | TRBV3-1/TRBV3-2 | CASSQEGRGILLSTDTQYF
TRBJ2-3 | TRBV6-5 | CASSKRAERDTQYF
TRBJ1-6 | TRBV6-2/TRBV6-3 | CASTPRTGPYESPLHF
TRBJ2-6 | TRBV11-2 | CASSYTVVGPSGANVLTF
TRBJ1-3 | TRBV6-5 | CASREDRARGNTIYF
TRBJ1-5 | TRBV6-2/TRBV6-3 | CASSYGGSRNQPQHF
TRBJ2-7 | TRBV30 | CAWSRTGSSYEQYF
TRBJ1-4 | TRBV18 | CASSPAVLNEKLFF
TRBJ1-4 | TRBV6-5 | CASSTGGLDEKLFF
TRBJ1-1 | TRBV6-5 | CASQSPGHLEAFF
TRBJ2-1 | TRBV4-1 | CASSQEGYPYNEQFF
TRBJ2-1 | TRBV4-1 | CASSQGDGVSPSDEQFF
TRBJ1-2 | TRBV2 | CASSERGYGYTF
TRBJ2-5 | TRBV24-1 | CATSGTGQETQYF
TRBJ2-5 | TRBV19 | CASSIWGTETQYF
TRBJ2-3 | TRBV7-9 | CASSLPGSTDTQYF
TRBJ2-5 | TRBV19 | CASSMGIASIPETQYF
TRBJ2-7 | TRBV18 | CASSPQGQGSYEQYF
TRBJ2-2 | TRBV27 | CASRSWTDTGELFF
TRBJ1-2 | TRBV11-2 | CASSFVAGANYGYTF
TRBJ2-3 | TRBV18 | CASSPFSDTQYF
TRBJ2-5 | TRBV29-1 | CSGEGHGGETQYF
TRBJ1-5 | TRBV19 | CASGRGQGALGWNQPQHF
TRBJ2-1 | TRBV5-1 | CASSLVLAGGYNEQFF
TRBJ2-5 | TRBV11-3 | CASSPGRASETQYF
TRBJ1-2 | TRBV2 | CASSEDRGPSPYGYTF
TRBJ2-2 | TRBV12-5 | CASGLPGTGELFF
TRBJ1-1 | TRBV30 | CAWDRQGSEAFF
TRBJ1-2 | TRBV6-5 | CASRALQGYYGYTF
TRBJ2-7 | TRBV7-8 | CASSANQGYEQYF
TRBJ2-5 | TRBV9 | CASSVAGGQTLQETQYF
TRBJ1-2 | TRBV7-6 | CASSPQGADYGYTF
TRBJ2-2 | TRBV4-2 | CASSRGGQGLNTGELFF
TRBJ2-5 | TRBV4-2 | CASSSAGEETQYF
TRBJ2-1 | TRBV29-1 | CSVAAGEQFF
TRBJ2-3 | TRBV12-5 | CARGGPGATDTQYF
TRBJ1-1 | TRBV5-6 | CASSFKGQYSAFF
TRBJ1-1 | TRBV24-1 | CATRGTGATEAFF
TRBJ1-1 | TRBV21-1 | CASSKGRRTGSITEAFF
TRBJ2-7 | TRBV19 | CASSGRDRRYEQYF
TRBJ2-7 | TRBV30 | CAWTVSSVSYEQYF
TRBJ2-7 | TRBV7-9 | CASSFDGALEQYF
TRBJ1-4 | TRBV5-1 | CASSSGDITTNEKLFF
TRBJ1-1 | TRBV9 | CASSVGWTVENTEAFF
TRBJ1-6 | TRBV3-1/TRBV3-2 | CASSPRQYSPLHF
TRBJ2-5 | TRBV5-6 | CASSSEGQETQYF
TRBJ1-2 | TRBV5-1 | CASSTHREGYYGYTF
TRBJ1-6 | TRBV9 | CASSVRTGNSPLHF
TRBJ2-7 | TRBV21-1 | CASSKDPSLCSYEQYF